This T cell receptor beta chain was captured by sequencing in a study of blood T cell repertoires in COVID-19. Study-wide context: There were acute and convalescent COVID-19 samples, and they came from the United States, Italy and Spain. From T cells, B-cell-depleted T cells, or PBMCs came the material, which was cDNA or gDNA.

In the original processing: Counts of nucleated cells, estimated from reference gene primer amplification, were obtained. TCRdb's copy holds only in-frame clones and misses some; the assay was immunoSEQ multiplex PCR. The V and J calls and clone size were taken over from that table, and D and trimming were inferred from the DNA. The table shows 130,000 to 150,000 clones, with around 91% occurring only once. The receptor was isolated from a woman aged 55-69 years with active COVID-19. Sequencing was performed on peripheral blood.

The CDR3 loop reads CASSLYGGGAQETQYF. For the CDR3, the DNA is TGTGCCAGCAGTTTATATGGGGGAGGGGCCCAAGAGACCCAGTACTTC. The J gene is TRBJ2-5, the V gene TRBV27, with 7 bases aligning to TRBD2. V dropped 1 base and J dropped 1; count of bases not matched to a gene: 6. Germline V lookup: CDR1 MNHEY, CDR2 SMNVEV (reference sequence). The CDR3 totals 16 residues.